One sample yielded the 10 T cell receptor beta chains listed below, sequenced in a study of PD-L1 blockade in urothelial cancer. TCRdb's table, derived via immunoSEQ multiplex PCR, lists solely in-frame clones and lacks some. The sample lists about 110,000 clones, around 93% occurring once. The time point was: peripheral blood 6 weeks after treatment start. Here the sequenced sample was PBMCs, taken around atezolizumab (anti-PD-L1) treatment. These receptor sequences come from a man aged 60-69 years with urothelial cancer.

The chain is built from TRBV4-2 and TRBJ2-7; D gene unclear. CDR3 size: 14 residues. The germline V gene has CDR1 LGHNA and CDR2 YNFKEQ. V was cut by 0 bases and J by 3 bases, with 9 bases left in between. The CDR3 bases are TGTGCCAGCAGCCAAGATCCTTCCTACTACGAGCAGTACTTC. It yields the protein CASSQDPSYYEQYF.

CDR3 sequence reads: CASSQDVAGGAMGDTQYF. The CDR3 bases are TGTGCCAGCAGCCAAGATGTGGCGGGAGGGGCAATGGGAGATACGCAGTATTTT. The rearrangement links TRBV4-2 to TRBJ2-3, with 9 bases fitting TRBD2. The length of the CDR3 is 18 residues. Germline CDR1 LGHNA, CDR2 YNFKEQ. V dropped 0 bases and J dropped 5; count of bases not matched to a gene: 12.

This clone was seen once. The chain employs TRBV2 and TRBJ1-3, with no clear D. CDR3 length equals 15 residues. Trimming took off 4 bases at V and 4 bases at J, with 14 bases between the two ends. Germline CDR1 and CDR2: SNHLY and FYNNEI. Written as DNA, the CDR3 is TGTGCCAGCAGTGGCAGTGAGGTTCTAGGAAACACCATATATTTT. Its translation: CASSGSEVLGNTIYF.

In nucleotides, the CDR3 is TGTGCCAGCAGCTGGACCCCTACAGGGGCCAGGGAGCTGTTTTTT. This translates into CASSWTPTGARELFF. The chain carries TRBV5-4 and TRBJ2-2; 7 bases match TRBD1. The CDR3 runs 15 residues. Germline loops: CDR1 SGHNT, CDR2 YYREEE (reference sequence). The J segment lost 9 bases and the V segment lost 3 bases, leaving 11 bases of the junction unmatched.

V gene TRBV9 combines with J gene TRBJ2-2; D is possibly TRBD2 (6 bases). V shed 0 bases and J shed 6 bases, with 15 bases lying between them. The germline CDR1 and CDR2 sequences are SGDLS and YYNGEE. This CDR3 contains 16 residues. CDR3 nucleotide sequence: TGTGCCAGCAGCGTAGGCGGCGGGGTGGGGGCCGGGGAGCTGTTTTTT. This translates into CASSVGGGVGAGELFF. Together with reference TRBV9 and TRBJ2-2, the CDR3 gives the full variable domain: DSGVTQTPKHLITATGQRVTLRCSPRSGDLSVYWYQQSLDQGLQFLIQYYNGEERAKGNILERFSAQQFPDLHSELNLSSLELGDSALYFCASSVGGGVGAGELFFGEGSRLTVL.

This chain uses TRBV6-6 with TRBJ2-2; TRBD1 agrees at 7 bases. CDR3 length equals 16 residues. The J segment lost 5 bases and the V segment lost 5 bases, leaving 11 bases of the junction unmatched. In germline, CDR1 is MNHNY, CDR2 SVGAGI (reference sequence). The CDR3 spells CASSAPGTARTGELFF. DNA of the CDR3: TGTGCCAGCAGTGCCCCCGGGACAGCTAGAACCGGGGAGCTGTTTTTT.

The V call is TRBV7-6, the J call TRBJ2-1, with 7 bases that match TRBD2. The V segment lost 2 bases and the J segment 10 bases; nucleotides outside the gene matches: 8. In germline, CDR1 is SGHVS, CDR2 FNYEAQ. CDR3 size: 14 residues. CDR3 coding DNA: TGTGCCAGCAGCTTATGGGCTCAAGCGGGGGAGCAGTTCTTC. Encoded protein: CASSLWAQAGEQFF. The whole variable domain, filled in from reference TRBV7-6 and TRBJ2-1, reads GAGVSQSPRYKVTKRGQDVALRCDPISGHVSLYWYRQALGQGPEFLTYFNYEAQQDKSGLPNDRFSAERPEGSISTLTIQRTEQRDSAMYRCASSLWAQAGEQFFGPGTRLTVL.

This chain uses TRBV7-9 with TRBJ2-1; D perhaps matches TRBD2 (6 bases). Germline V gene lookup returns CDR1 SEHNR and CDR2 FQNEAQ (reference sequence). The V end was cut by 5 bases, the J end by 9 bases, with 14 bases between. CDR3 length equals 13 residues. As DNA, the CDR3 is TGTGCCAGCAGCCGGAGCGGGTTAGGTGAGCAGTTCTTC. Protein: CASSRSGLGEQFF. Variable domain in full (rest from reference TRBV7-9 and TRBJ2-1): DTGVSQNPRHKITKRGQNVTFRCDPISEHNRLYWYRQTLGQGPEFLTYFQNEAQLEKSRLLSDRFSAERPKGSFSTLEIQRTEQGDSAMYLCASSRSGLGEQFFGPGTRLTVL.

This chain connects TRBV9 to TRBJ1-1; D uncertain. CDR1 and CDR2 from the germline V gene are SGDLS and YYNGEE. The V end lost 4 bases, the J end lost 1 base, and 14 bases lay between the germline ends. The CDR3 runs to 15 residues. In DNA form, the CDR3 reads TGTGCCAGCAGCAAGAGGCAGAGTGGGAACACTGAAGCTTTCTTT. Amino acids: CASSKRQSGNTEAFF.

This clone has a single count. The chain combines TRBV28 with TRBJ2-1, with 9 bases fitting TRBD1. Trimming at V came to 5 bases and at J to 8 bases, leaving 7 bases not matched to a gene. Germline loops: CDR1 MDHEN, CDR2 SYDVKM. This CDR3 comprises 14 residues. The DNA for the CDR3 is TGTGCCAGCAGTAAGGGACAGGGAATCGATGAGCAGTTCTTC. This encodes CASSKGQGIDEQFF.